This note documents a single T cell receptor beta chain sequence. This clone was seen more than once but under ten times. Its antigen is not yet known. It has no much larger one-base neighbor in the sample; base qualities were not kept. The sample belongs to a study of cytomegalovirus exposure and HLA in healthy donors (TCRdb year 2017). In the study overall: An earlier analysis of roughly 610 of the donors reported 250 to 300 Gb of sequence data and 95 million to 140 million unique TCR beta sequences obtained from about 180 million T cells. An early release covering 500 to 750 HLA-typed donors comprised 250 to 350 gigabases of sequencing data and roughly 85 million unique TCR sequences. Of the roughly 400 genotyped donors, roughly 80% fell in the genetic ancestry cluster associated with self-reported Caucasian donors. The study aimed to test whether signatures of past pathogen exposure could be identified by cataloging public T cell receptors. The T cell repertoires of some 670 subjects were profiled by immunosequencing and related to cytomegalovirus serostatus. Along with the roughly 670-subject first cohort, a separate validation cohort of over a hundred different subjects was used. High-throughput TCR immunosequencing, statistical association of individual TCRs with disease status, and machine learning were combined to predict cytomegalovirus infection status. To study patterns of TCR occurrence, a later analysis re-analyzed previously published TCR beta repertoires from around 700 donors and added high-resolution HLA genotyping. In the later analysis, no new phenotypic data were used to find candidate immune exposures; instead, reliance was placed on TCR beta sequences and their occurrence across donors. An earlier analysis of about 620 of the donors applied high-throughput TCR beta sequencing to assess whether each TCR beta V gene segment acted as functional or pseudogenic. Donor age, sex, ethnicity and CMV serostatus were collected together with the repertoire data. In a later genetic analysis, genome-wide SNP genotypes for 398 of the 666 donors were used, and that subset was treated as a discovery cohort. Every repertoire in the discovery cohort had been generated on one and the same sequencing platform. HLA typing covered class I and class II loci at four-digit resolution. Typing coverage differed by locus: A, B, C, DRB1 and DQB1 were typed in roughly 629-640 donors, DQA1 in roughly 500, DPA1 in 600 to 610, and DPB1 in 472. Roughly five DR-DQ haplotypes were treated as single units for association and clustering because of strong linkage in the cohort. On average, around 240,000 unique TCR beta nucleotide sequences were sequenced per donor among a few hundred genotyped donors of the cohort, with 15% to 20% of those sequences being non-productive. What the work shows at the level of the full study, not this receptor alone: When HLA alleles, especially DR and DQ, strongly co-occurred, attributing TCR associations to individual alleles was difficult. HLA typing was unavailable for some donors at each locus, so association tests used only the typed subset. Three of the identified cytomegalovirus-associated TCR beta chains were confirmed in vitro to be specific for cytomegalovirus antigens. Immune exposure information for the cohort was limited to CMV serostatus. Correlated functional status among segregating V segments might reflect linkage disequilibrium, but an unknown experimental factor could not be ruled out. A further reported finding was that TCR beta sequences accurately predicted the HLA-A and HLA-B alleles for most subjects in the first cohort. In a later analysis, HLA-associated TCR beta chains showed more clonal expansion and lower generation probabilities than non-associated chains that were equally common. A later analysis found that most CMV-associated TCR beta chains appeared HLA-restricted, with HLA associations seemingly driven largely by CMV exposure. Because counts were too low, around 18 rarely observed V segments, including chromosome 9 orphons, were left out of the earlier analysis of about 620 of the donors. Roughly uniform sequencing depth across donors was assumed in presence/absence analyses, although this assumption may not hold. In an earlier analysis of about 600 of the donors, most TCR beta V segments appeared in productive rearrangements about 87% or about 30% of the time, broadly matching IMGT annotations. Compared with the 666-donor mean, donors in an Asian-associated ancestry cluster had fewer N-insertions in productive TCRs, according to a later genetic analysis. A later analysis found that TCR association rates varied across HLA loci, with DRB1 alleles showing the most associated TCRs and HLA-C alleles the fewest. The study listed 164 TCR beta chains as associated with cytomegalovirus. A later analysis reported that several top co-occurrence clusters appeared linked to parvovirus B19, influenza, CMV and Epstein-Barr virus. V-gene and J-gene trimming of TCR beta chains was associated with a missense DCLRE1C variant in a later genetic analysis, and the association was replicated in an independent cohort. In a later analysis, around 17,000 TCR beta sequences were associated with specific HLA alleles at a false discovery rate of 0.05. A group of highly shared sequence variants was considered likely to be a technical artifact of the sequencing pipeline. Because the 87-base-pair reads could not distinguish some IMGT-functional V segments, including TRBV6-2 and TRBV6-3, those segments were excluded. It was suggested by the authors that the approach could potentially be generalized to other disease states and immunological phenotypes. Most TCR sequences were observed very rarely across donors, whereas some public TCRs were present in many individuals. The classifier was reported to diagnose cytomegalovirus status with high specificity and sensitivity in both the original and validation cohorts. The cohort was sequenced for TCR beta chains only, and without alpha or paired-chain data the features that could be detected were limited.

The cohort consisted of 650 to 850 healthy bone marrow donors. At the time of sampling, all cohort members were nominally healthy, though unrecorded immune exposures were likely present. The donor was CMV seronegative and belonged to the group of 350 to 400 seronegative cohort members. Each donor provided a peripheral blood sample, and peripheral blood mononuclear cells were used for TCR beta sequencing. Genomic DNA was extracted from the blood cell samples with the Qiagen DNeasy Blood Extraction Kit. Germline trimming amounts to 5 bases on V and 7 bases on J, with 11 as the count of junction bases outside the gene matches. CDR1 and CDR2 are read off the germline V gene (reference sequence) as MNHEY and SMNVEV. Spanning cysteine to phenylalanine, the CDR3 consists of 15 amino acids. The CDR3 DNA has 45 bases and is translated from base 1. To prepare the library, the immunoSEQ multiplex PCR assay was applied. For the multiplex PCR, a mixture combining 60 forward primers for TCR Vbeta segments and 13 reverse primers for TCR Jbeta segments was used. Amplification of the CDR3 region of rearranged TCR beta genes was performed with a multiplex PCR assay on genomic DNA. On the Illumina HiSeq System, the amplified TCR beta libraries were sequenced as 87-base-pair reads. The authors processed their data as follows. Across the 500 to 750 repertoires, a later analysis counted tens of millions of unique TCR beta chains, 9.5 million to 12 million of which were shared by at least two donors. A nearest-neighbor algorithm error-corrected the raw reads and collapsed the reads into unique sequences, merging closely related sequences to remove PCR and sequencing errors. To assign V, D and J gene segments, CDR3 sequences were aligned to IMGT reference sequences. For a sequence to be retained, a match of at least six nucleotides to both a V gene segment and a J gene segment was required. A rearrangement counted as productive if the CDR3 had no stop codons and remained in frame with V and J, and every other rearrangement counted as non-productive. CDR3 was defined according to IMGT convention as the region running from the second conserved V-encoded cysteine to the conserved J-encoded phenylalanine. Sequences without an unambiguous match to a single V gene segment were excluded from the earlier analysis of 500 to 700 of the donors. An earlier analysis of approximately 590 of the donors classified V segments as functional when productive rearrangements were above 56.7% and as segregating when the standard deviation between donors was above 5%. To diagnose cytomegalovirus status from the catalog of TCR beta chain sequences, a statistical classification framework was built. In a later analysis, V and J genes were assigned by comparing TCR nucleotide sequences against IMGT/GENE-DB human TR gene sequences. A later analysis assigned CDR3 sequences and most-parsimonious VDJ recombination scenarios with the TCRdist pipeline. In a later analysis, each TCR beta chain was defined by its CDR3 amino acid sequence together with its V-gene family, and reads without a unique V-gene family were excluded. In a later analysis, 450 to 600 highly shared, low-generation-probability nucleotide sequences were removed to address suspected cross-contamination and a sequencing artifact. For each public chain, a later analysis derived a clonal expansion index from normalized ranks of inferred template counts within each repertoire. A later analysis computed generation probabilities with a VDJ recombination model fitted to out-of-frame rearrangements, and checked the results against IGoR. In a later analysis, TCR-TCR, TCR-HLA and TCR-CMV co-occurrence was scored with hypergeometric tests, and a repertoire-size bias correction was applied to TCR pairs. To estimate false discovery rates, a later analysis permuted the HLA or CMV assignments 20 times. In a later analysis, co-occurring TCRs were grouped using DBSCAN, with TCRdist sequence similarity added in when clustering inside HLA-allele-positive subsets. Co-occurrence clustering excluded repertoires with fewer than 30,000 or more than 120,000 public chains, plus five with anomalous nucleotide sharing. The table was pulled from immuneACCESS by TCRdb, which kept in-frame rearrangements only. Such tables lose some clones; where checked, under half of the loss comes from unresolved V genes, and the rest has no known cause. That table gives V, J and clone size, and the DNA gave D and trimming. The sample table shows 35,000 to 55,000 clones, and 51% are seen once. Of the sample, approximately 5.5% falls within the top ten clones.

The chain is encoded by TRBV27 joined to TRBJ1-2, with TRBD1 matching 9 junction bases. The receptor was derived from a man in his sixties in good health and CMV-seronegative. The sample comprised PBMCs. The nucleotides read TGTGCCAGCAGTCCCTCCCTCGACAGGGGGGGTGGCTACACCTTC. It codes for CASSPSLDRGGGYTF.